This T cell receptor beta chain was sequenced for a study of T cell clonotyping in hematopoietic cell transplantation. Study overall: Cytoreduction preceded collection of pretransplant recipient samples. Regarding the study as a whole: After transplant, recipient diversity fell while pathologically expanded clonotypes grew through day 180.

On this clone itself: Its antigen is not known.

The assay was immunoSEQ multiplex PCR, and TCRdb's table has in-frame clones only and misses some. The table includes thousands of clones, roughly 91% detected once. Time point specified: recipient sample about 28 days before transplant, after cytoreduction. Samples: about 28 days before transplant, then days 30, 100 and 180 after. Germline CDR1 SGDLS, CDR2 YYNGEE. V was shortened by 4 bases and J by 14 bases, with 22 bases between the two germline ends. The CDR3 is 14 amino acids. The chain has TRBV9 and TRBJ2-1, with D perhaps given as TRBD1 or TRBD2 (6 bases each). The sequence was collected from a man aged 55 to 70 with acute myeloid leukemia. Some clones in this sample may be carry-over from other donors' samples. The source was peripheral blood mononuclear cells, collected before stem cell transplant. The CDR3 sequence is CASSPGVGGAVEFF. DNA of the CDR3: TGTGCCAGCAGCCCGGGGGTGGGGGGCGCGGTGGAGTTCTTC.